This entry concerns a single T cell receptor (beta chain). The record originates from a study of T cell responses to AZD1222 COVID-19 vaccine. The data were produced by immunoSEQ multiplex PCR, yet TCRdb's version contains in-frame clones alone and is incomplete. The sample has 150,000 or so clones, approximately 90% seen once. The V end lost 6 bases, the J end lost 0 bases, and 21 bases lay between the germline ends. The CDR3 sequence is 17 residues long. CDR1 is MNHEY, CDR2 SMNVEV, per germline (reference sequence). The chain uses TRBV27 and TRBJ2-7; no clear D gene. Sequenced here: peripheral blood, sampled 28 days after the second AZD1222 dose. This clonotype originated in an adult who received the AZD1222 COVID-19 vaccine. CDR3 protein: CASSAFRVSLYSYEQYF. CDR3 coding DNA: TGTGCCAGCAGCGCCTTCCGGGTATCGCTTTACTCCTACGAGCAGTACTTC.